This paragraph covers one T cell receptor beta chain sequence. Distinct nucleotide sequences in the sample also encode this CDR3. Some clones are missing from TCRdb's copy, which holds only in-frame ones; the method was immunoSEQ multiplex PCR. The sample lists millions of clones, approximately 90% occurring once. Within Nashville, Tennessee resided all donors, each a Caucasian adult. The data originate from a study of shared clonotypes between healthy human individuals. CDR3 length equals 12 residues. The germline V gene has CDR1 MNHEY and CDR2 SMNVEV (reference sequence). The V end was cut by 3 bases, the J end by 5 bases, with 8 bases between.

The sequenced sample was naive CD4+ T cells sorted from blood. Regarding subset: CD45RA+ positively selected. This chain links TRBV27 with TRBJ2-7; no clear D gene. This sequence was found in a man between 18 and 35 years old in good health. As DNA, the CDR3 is TGTGCCAGCAGTTTCTTAGGGAACGAGCAGTACTTC. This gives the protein CASSFLGNEQYF.